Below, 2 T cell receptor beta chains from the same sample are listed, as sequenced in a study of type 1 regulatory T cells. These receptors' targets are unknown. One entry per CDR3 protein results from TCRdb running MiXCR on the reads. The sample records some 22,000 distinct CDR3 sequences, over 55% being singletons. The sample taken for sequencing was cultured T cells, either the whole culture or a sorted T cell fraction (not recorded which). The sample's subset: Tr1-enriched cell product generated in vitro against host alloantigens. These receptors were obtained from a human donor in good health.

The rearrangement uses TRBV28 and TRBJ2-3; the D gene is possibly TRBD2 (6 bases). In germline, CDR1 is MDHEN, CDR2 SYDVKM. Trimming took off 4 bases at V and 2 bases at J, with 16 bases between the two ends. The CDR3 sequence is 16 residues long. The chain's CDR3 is CASSSPRRGDTDTQYF. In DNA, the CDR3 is TGTGCCAGCAGTTCCCCCCGGCGGGGAGACACAGATACGCAGTATTTT. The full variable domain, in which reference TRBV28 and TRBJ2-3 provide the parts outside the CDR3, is DVKVTQSSRYLVKRTGEKVFLECVQDMDHENMFWYRQDPGLGLRLIYFSYDVKMKEKGDIPEGYSVSREKKERFSLILESASTNQTSMYLCASSSPRRGDTDTQYFGPGTRLTVL.

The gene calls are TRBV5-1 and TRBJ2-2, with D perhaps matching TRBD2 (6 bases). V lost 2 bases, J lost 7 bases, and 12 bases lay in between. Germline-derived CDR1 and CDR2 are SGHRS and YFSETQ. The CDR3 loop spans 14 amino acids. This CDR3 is CASSFGEASGELFF. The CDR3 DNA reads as TGCGCCAGCAGCTTCGGGGAGGCGAGCGGGGAGCTGTTTTTT.